A selection of T cell receptor beta chains follows, all from one sample in a study of vaccination and CD4 T cells after COVID-19. Their antigens are not known. TCRdb itself ran the PCR reads through MiXCR, one entry per CDR3 protein. The sample contains 10,000 to 15,000 distinct CDR3 sequences, 50% to 75% of which appear only once. Specimen: CD4+ T cells from blood, cultured in vitro. The receptors were sampled from a human donor who had recovered from COVID-19. The CDR3 runs from the conserved cysteine through the conserved F or W. The order of the fields is V gene, clone size, J gene, D gene, CDR3 protein, CDR3 DNA. D genes are given only for firm matches. Part of the rows lack a size; the others show once, few, many or a class for expanded clones.

>TRBV20-1|.|TRBJ2-5|.
CSARVSRTFGTQYF
TGCAGTGCTAGAGTTTCGCGGACTTTCGGGACCCAGTACTTC
>TRBV6-1|.|TRBJ2-2|.
CASSVGRELFF
TGTGCCAGCAGTGTTGGGAGGGAGCTGTTTTTT
>TRBV7-2|.|TRBJ2-3|TRBD1
CASSLLLAGQGSDTQYF
TGTGCCAGCAGCTTATTGCTGGCGGGACAGGGTTCAGATACGCAGTATTTT
>TRBV21-1|.|TRBJ2-2|.
CASSTGTRNTGELFF
TGTGCCAGCAGCACGGGGACAAGGAACACCGGGGAGCTGTTTTTT
>TRBV20-1|.|TRBJ2-1|TRBD2
CSARSLADYNEQFF
TGCAGTGCTAGATCACTAGCGGATTACAATGAGCAGTTCTTC
>TRBV27|.|TRBJ2-3|.
CASRPFNTDTQYF
TGTGCCAGCAGGCCCTTCAACACAGATACGCAGTATTTT
>TRBV20-1|.|TRBJ2-2|TRBD2
CSLDAGGNTGELFF
TGCAGTCTTGACGCGGGAGGCAACACCGGGGAGCTGTTTTTT
>TRBV6-1|.|TRBJ1-5|.
CAIKWDGRGSNQPQHF
TGTGCCATCAAGTGGGACGGGCGGGGAAGCAATCAGCCCCAGCATTTT
>TRBV11-2|few|TRBJ1-5|.
CASSPASGNQPQHF
TGTGCCAGCAGCCCTGCTTCTGGGAACCAGCCCCAGCATTTT
>TRBV20-1|.|TRBJ1-1|.
CSATPTGGTEAFF
TGCAGTGCTACACCAACAGGCGGCACTGAAGCTTTCTTT
>TRBV2|.|TRBJ2-7|TRBD2
CASRPGLAGGLSSYEQYF
TGTGCCAGCAGACCGGGACTAGCGGGAGGATTGAGCTCCTACGAGCAGTACTTC
>TRBV7-6|.|TRBJ2-7|TRBD2
CASSLVTAGGFGEQYF
TGTGCCAGCAGCTTAGTTACAGCGGGAGGGTTCGGCGAGCAGTACTTC
>TRBV14|.|TRBJ1-2|.
CASSQGRYYGYTF
TGTGCCAGCAGCCAAGGCAGGTACTATGGCTACACCTTC
>TRBV4-2|.|TRBJ2-4|.
CASSQEEGVVNIQYF
TGTGCCAGCAGCCAAGAAGAAGGGGTCGTAAACATTCAGTACTTC